These 24 T cell receptor beta chains originate from one sample sequenced in a study of human T cells and chemical hapten exposure. Time point defined: patch test 3, about 24 weeks after DPC sensitization. Sample treatment: therapeutic diphenylcyclopropenone sensitization with weekly scalp DPC. Via MiXCR, TCRdb re-called the RACE reads, giving one row per CDR3 protein. The data contain roughly 100,000 distinct CDR3 sequences, around 35% of them seen just once; the ten biggest clones take up approximately 3%. Sequenced material: whole blood, taken in connection with sensitization to the hapten diphenylcyclopropenone (DPC). The receptors were sampled from a man aged 35 to 55 with alopecia areata. Some clones in this sample may be carry-over from other donors' samples.

The rearrangement links TRBV27 to TRBJ2-1, with 8 bases identical to TRBD2. V was clipped by 7 bases and J by 7 bases; unmatched bases: 21. The CDR3 sequence is 18 residues long. Germline assignment: CDR1 MNHEY and CDR2 SMNVEV (reference sequence). The CDR3 nucleotides read TGTGCCAGCACCCCAATATCCGGAATAGCGGGATCAGTGAATGAGCAGTTCTTC. It yields the protein CASTPISGIAGSVNEQFF.

The chain recombines TRBV12-3 or TRBV12-4 with TRBJ1-4, with TRBD1 identical over 7 bases. V lost 6 bases, J lost 7 bases, and 8 bases stayed unmatched. This CDR3 contains 14 residues. The CDR3 DNA reads TGTGCCAGCAGGCCGGGACAGATGGGTGAAAAACTGTTTTTT. It translates to CASRPGQMGEKLFF.

The rearrangement joins TRBV7-2 to TRBJ1-4; D is ambiguous. Germline V CDR1 and CDR2: SGHTA, FQGNSA. Between the trimmed V and J ends, which lost 4 bases and 5 bases, there was a span of 11 bases. The CDR3 extends over 14 amino acids. In nucleotides, the CDR3 is TGTGCCAGCAGCTATCCCCAGCGCAATGAAAAACTGTTTTTT. Amino acid sequence: CASSYPQRNEKLFF.

V gene TRBV13 combines with J gene TRBJ2-1; the match to TRBD2 covers 7 bases. J was trimmed by 0 bases and V by 0 bases; bases with no gene match: 2. CDR1 and CDR2 from the germline V gene are PRHDT and FYEKMQ (reference sequence). The CDR3 is made up of 16 amino acids. The CDR3 DNA reads as TGTGCCAGCAGCTTAGGGGGGGGGAGCTCCTACAATGAGCAGTTCTTC. Amino acid sequence: CASSLGGGSSYNEQFF.

This clonotype showed up just a few times. This chain joins TRBV7-2 and TRBJ2-5; the D is unclear. Looked up from germline, CDR1 is SGHTA and CDR2 is FQGNSA. This CDR3 spans 15 amino acids. The V end lost 0 bases, the J end lost 5 bases, and 13 bases lay between the germline ends. The CDR3 protein is CASSLALPGHETQYF. The DNA of the CDR3 is TGTGCCAGCAGCTTAGCTCTCCCGGGCCACGAGACCCAGTACTTC.

This chain connects TRBV2 to TRBJ1-4, with D possibly TRBD1 on 5 matching bases. The CDR3 consists of 14 residues. Germline assignment: CDR1 SNHLY and CDR2 FYNNEI. Trimming took off 6 bases at V and 0 bases at J, with 8 bases between the two ends. CDR3 DNA: TGTGCCAGCAGGGGGGGGACAACTAATGAAAAACTGTTTTTT. Translating it yields CASRGGTTNEKLFF.

V usage is TRBV5-1 and J usage is TRBJ1-1; D unclear. Germline CDR1 is SGHRS and CDR2 is YFSETQ. This CDR3 contains 13 residues. Trimming took off 0 bases at V and 5 bases at J, with 8 bases between the two ends. The CDR3 sequence: CASSLGLLTEAFF. The CDR3 DNA sequence: TGCGCCAGCAGCTTGGGGTTATTGACTGAAGCTTTCTTT. Full variable domain (remainder filled in from reference TRBV5-1 and TRBJ1-1): KAGVTQTPRYLIKTRGQQVTLSCSPISGHRSVSWYQQTPGQGLQFLFEYFSETQRNKGNFPGRFSGRQFSNSRSEMNVSTLELGDSALYLCASSLGLLTEAFFGQGTRLTVV.

The CDR3 spells CASKASGIDNEQFF. DNA of the CDR3: TGTGCCAGCAAAGCCTCTGGCATCGACAATGAGCAGTTCTTC. The chain has TRBV28 and TRBJ2-1, with unresolved D. V was clipped by 7 bases and J by 5 bases, with 15 bases between them. The germline CDR1 and CDR2 sequences are MDHEN and SYDVKM. The CDR3 totals 14 residues.

The chain uses TRBV12-3 or TRBV12-4 and TRBJ2-1; 11 bases align to TRBD2. This CDR3 is 14 amino acids long. V dropped 5 bases and J dropped 8; count of bases not matched to a gene: 5. In nucleotides, the CDR3 is TGTGCCAGCAGTCCTAGCGGGAGGCTGCATGAGCAGTTCTTC. It codes for CASSPSGRLHEQFF.

This clonotype has only a few counts. This chain connects TRBV5-4 to TRBJ1-5, with no clear D. Germline assignment: CDR1 SGHNT and CDR2 YYREEE (reference sequence). CDR3 length: 14 amino acids. Trimming took 5 bases from V and 4 from J, leaving 13 bases between them. The CDR3 sequence: CASSLMGGNQPQHF. The DNA for the CDR3 is TGTGCCAGCAGTTTAATGGGAGGGAATCAGCCCCAGCATTTT.

In this sample, this clonotype turned up a few times. V usage is TRBV27 and J usage is TRBJ2-5; TRBD2 might be the D (7 bases). The CDR3 runs to 18 residues. Trimming shortened V by 5 bases and J by 2 bases, and 24 bases separated the two germline ends. CDR1 and CDR2 (germline): MNHEY, SMNVEV (reference sequence). CDR3 sequence: CASSPSGGGSLLQETQYF. CDR3 nucleotides: TGTGCCAGCAGTCCCTCGGGGGGCGGGAGCCTCCTTCAAGAGACCCAGTACTTC.

The J gene is TRBJ1-1, the V gene TRBV12-3 or TRBV12-4, with D possibly being TRBD1 (5 bases). The V end was cut by 2 bases, the J end by 3 bases, with 10 bases between. This CDR3 is 14 amino acids long. The CDR3 protein is CASSLRGRDTEAFF. The CDR3 DNA sequence: TGTGCCAGCAGTTTAAGGGGAAGGGACACTGAAGCTTTCTTT.

This clonotype showed up just a few times. V usage is TRBV20-1 and J usage is TRBJ2-7; 9 positions match TRBD2. The V and J ends lost 5 bases and 0 bases, in that order; junction bases with no gene match: 8. The CDR3 spans 15 residues. Germline CDR1 reads DFQATT; CDR2 reads SNEGSKA (reference sequence). Written as DNA, the CDR3 is TGCAGTGCTGGCCAAAGCGGGGGGCTCTCCTACGAGCAGTACTTC. Protein sequence: CSAGQSGGLSYEQYF.

This chain links TRBV20-1 with TRBJ2-7; D may be TRBD2 (6 bases). The CDR3 length is 13 residues. Germline CDR1 reads DFQATT; CDR2 reads SNEGSKA (reference sequence). Trimming stripped 0 bases from V and 0 bases from J, with 6 bases between. As DNA, the CDR3 is TGCAGTGCTAGAGACGGGAGCTCCTACGAGCAGTACGTC. Protein sequence: CSARDGSSYEQYV.

The rearrangement joins TRBV6-1 to TRBJ2-3, with D perhaps TRBD1 (5 bases). V dropped 1 base and J dropped 2 bases, with 10 bases sitting between them. The germline V gene has CDR1 MNHNS and CDR2 SASEGT. The CDR3 runs 15 residues. Here the CDR3 DNA reads TGTGCCAGCAGTGAAGTTGACAGAGTCACAGATACGCAGTATTTT. This translates into CASSEVDRVTDTQYF.

This clonotype was counted a few times. CDR3 DNA sequence: TGTGCCAGCAGCCCGGATGGGTCTAGCACAGATACGCAGTATTTT. Protein: CASSPDGSSTDTQYF. The chain recombines TRBV5-6 with TRBJ2-3; D remains unclear. The CDR3 extends over 15 amino acids. Between the trimmed V and J ends, which lost 4 bases and 0 bases, there was a span of 12 bases. Germline V lookup: CDR1 SGHDT, CDR2 YYEEEE.

Only a few counts were recorded for this clonotype. V usage is TRBV5-5 and J usage is TRBJ2-5, with D unresolved. Germline V lookup: CDR1 SGHKS, CDR2 YYEKEE (reference sequence). V dropped 0 bases and J dropped 7 bases, with 16 bases sitting between them. The CDR3 is 15 residues long. The CDR3 region is CASSLEATHFGTQYF. For the CDR3, the DNA is TGTGCCAGCAGCTTGGAGGCCACCCATTTCGGGACCCAGTACTTC. Variable domain in full (rest from reference TRBV5-5 and TRBJ2-5): DAGVTQSPTHLIKTRGQQVTLRCSPISGHKSVSWYQQVLGQGPQFIFQYYEKEERGRGNFPDRFSARQFPNYSSELNVNALLLGDSALYLCASSLEATHFGTQYFGPGTRLLVL.

J is TRBJ2-7 and V is TRBV6-9; D could derive from TRBD1 or TRBD2 (5 bases each). The CDR3 contains 15 residues. The V end was cut by 10 bases, the J end by 2 bases, with 21 bases between. CDR1 is MNHGY and CDR2 is SVAAGI in the germline V gene. DNA for the CDR3: TGTGCCATCCTCCCGGGGCGACACTCAACCTACGAGCAGTACTTC. It is translated as CAILPGRHSTYEQYF.

This sequence joins TRBV7-2 and TRBJ2-3, with TRBD2 identical over 11 bases. After removal of 4 bases from V and 5 bases from J, the junction contained 23 bases not matched to a gene. The length of the CDR3 is 21 residues. Germline CDR1 is SGHTA and CDR2 is FQGNSA. This CDR3 reads CASSSVRPLSGSGRAKDTQYF. The CDR3 nucleotides are TGTGCCAGCAGCTCCGTTCGCCCCCTCTCGGGTAGCGGGAGGGCCAAAGATACGCAGTATTTT.

This rearrangement joins TRBV28 to TRBJ1-5; no clear D gene. The CDR3 is 12 amino acids. Germline CDR1 reads MDHEN; CDR2 reads SYDVKM. Trimming took off 4 bases at V and 5 bases at J, with 6 bases between the two ends. The CDR3 DNA reads as TGTGCCAGCAGTTCGGTCTATCAGCCCCAGCATTTT. The encoded protein is CASSSVYQPQHF.

The chain employs TRBV29-1 and TRBJ2-3, with 13 positions matching TRBD2. Germline loops: CDR1 SQVTM, CDR2 ANQGSEA. CDR3 length equals 16 residues. With 4 bases clipped from V and 1 base from J, the junction kept 5 bases outside the gene matches. CDR3 in amino acids: CSVALAGGRGTDTQYF. In DNA form, the CDR3 reads TGCAGCGTTGCACTAGCGGGAGGGCGGGGCACAGATACGCAGTATTTT.

The chain recombines TRBV11-2 with TRBJ2-3; the match to TRBD2 covers 9 bases. The germline CDR1 and CDR2 sequences are SGHAT and FQNNGV. Trimming cost V 1 base and J 6 bases; bases outside gene matches: 5. The CDR3 length is 15 residues. The CDR3 spells CASSLGLAGRDTQYF. CDR3 sequence (DNA): TGTGCCAGCAGCTTAGGGCTAGCGGGAAGGGATACGCAGTATTTT. The full variable domain, completed using reference TRBV11-2 and TRBJ2-3, is EAGVAQSPRYKIIEKRQSVAFWCNPISGHATLYWYQQILGQGPKLLIQFQNNGVVDDSQLPKDRFSAERLKGVDSTLKIQPAKLEDSAVYLCASSLGLAGRDTQYFGPGTRLTVL.

This clonotype turned up a few times. The chain joins TRBV20-1 to TRBJ2-5; D may correspond to TRBD1 or TRBD2 (7 bases each). There are 13 residues in the CDR3. Germline CDR1 DFQATT, CDR2 SNEGSKA (reference sequence). V was shortened by 5 bases and J by 3 bases, with 13 bases between the two germline ends. The CDR3 spells CSAHQGGEETQYF. CDR3 nucleotides: TGCAGTGCTCACCAGGGGGGGGAAGAGACCCAGTACTTC.

This clonotype was detected only once. CDR3 loop: CSAIRDSPYEQYF. The CDR3 bases are TGCAGTGCTATCCGGGACTCTCCTTACGAGCAGTACTTC. This sequence joins TRBV20-1 and TRBJ2-7; D might be TRBD2 (6 bases). The germline V gene has CDR1 DFQATT and CDR2 SNEGSKA (reference sequence). There are 13 residues in the CDR3. Trimming left V 4 bases short and J 4 bases short, with 14 bases between.